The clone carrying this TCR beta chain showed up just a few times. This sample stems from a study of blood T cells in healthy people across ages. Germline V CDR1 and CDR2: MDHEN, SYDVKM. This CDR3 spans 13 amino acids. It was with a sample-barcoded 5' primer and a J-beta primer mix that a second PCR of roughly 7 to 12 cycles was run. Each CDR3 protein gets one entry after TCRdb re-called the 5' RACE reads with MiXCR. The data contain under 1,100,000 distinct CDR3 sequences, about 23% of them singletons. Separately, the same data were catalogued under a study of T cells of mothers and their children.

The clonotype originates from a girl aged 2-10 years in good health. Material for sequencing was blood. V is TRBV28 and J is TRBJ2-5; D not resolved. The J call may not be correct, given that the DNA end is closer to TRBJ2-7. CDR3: CASSLISPCEQYF. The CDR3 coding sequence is TGTGCCAGCAGTCTAATAAGTCCCTGCGAGCAGTACTTC.